Following are 10 T cell receptor beta chains from one sample sequenced in a study of technical replicates of blood from a handful of donors (dated by TCRdb to 2015 to 2018). Library preparation was by the immunoSEQ multiplex PCR assay. TCRdb's version of the immuneACCESS table is confined to in-frame rearrangements and falls short of the full clone set. An unresolved V gene accounts for under half of the shortfall where checked; the remainder is of unknown origin. The sample table records under 75,000 clones; around 93% of these occur just once. The ten most abundant clones make up about 4.5% of the sample. The specimen was PBMCs. All receptors derive from a human donor in good health. Some clones in this sample may be carry-over from other donors' samples.

The chain employs TRBV4-3 and TRBJ2-2; D may be TRBD1 (6 bases). The CDR3 has 18 amino acids. With 0 bases removed from V and 0 bases from J, the gap between germline ends came to 14 bases. Germline assignment: CDR1 LGHNA and CDR2 YSLEER. This CDR3 reads CASSQEVVGGTNTGELFF. CDR3 sequence (DNA): TGCGCCAGCAGCCAAGAAGTGGTAGGGGGAACGAACACCGGGGAGCTGTTTTTT.

CDR3 in DNA: TGTGCCATCAGTGAGTCTTGGGACAGTCAACTCTACGAGCAGTACTTC. This gives the protein CAISESWDSQLYEQYF. The chain employs TRBV10-3 and TRBJ2-7, with 7 bases aligning to TRBD1. CDR1 ENHRY and CDR2 SYGVKD come from the germline V gene. This CDR3 region has 16 residues. V lost 0 bases to trimming and J lost 3 bases; unmatched junction nucleotides: 8.

The rearrangement links TRBV27 to TRBJ2-7; 7 bases align to TRBD2. The CDR3 sequence is 14 residues long. The germline CDR1 and CDR2 sequences are MNHEY and SMNVEV (reference sequence). V lost 6 bases, J lost 5 bases, and 10 bases stayed unmatched. The CDR3 DNA is TGTGCCAGCAGGCTACTAGCGCAAAGCCACGAGCAGTACTTC. It encodes CASRLLAQSHEQYF.

V and J are TRBV29-1 and TRBJ2-7; possibly TRBD2 for D (5 bases). Germline loops: CDR1 SQVTM, CDR2 ANQGSEA. The V end was cut by 7 bases, the J end by 2 bases, with 12 bases between. The CDR3 length is 12 residues. In DNA, the CDR3 is TGCAGCGCGCAGCGGAGCGCCTACGAGCAGTACTTC. Its translation is CSAQRSAYEQYF.

J is TRBJ2-1 and V is TRBV6-1, with D possibly TRBD1 on 6 matching bases. V was clipped by 7 bases and J by 4 bases, with 11 bases between them. The V gene's germline CDR1 is MNHNS and CDR2 SASEGT. This CDR3 is built from 13 residues. The CDR3 DNA reads as TGTGCCAGCAATCAGGACAGATACAATGAGCAGTTCTTC. Translation gives CASNQDRYNEQFF.

The J gene is TRBJ1-3, the V gene TRBV6-5, with 8 bases that match TRBD1. The CDR3 totals 16 residues. The junction had 9 bases not matched to a gene; V was cut back by 4 bases and J by 4 bases. Germline CDR1 MNHEY, CDR2 SVGAGI. DNA of the CDR3: TGTGCCAGCAGTTCCGGGACAGGACTTGGCGGAAACACCATATATTTT. Encoded protein: CASSSGTGLGGNTIYF.

The chain carries TRBV19 and TRBJ1-1; 9 bases map to TRBD1. The V gene end was trimmed by 6 bases and the J gene end by 4 bases; junction bases not matched to a gene: 3. Per germline, CDR1 LNHDA and CDR2 SQIVND (reference sequence). There are 13 residues in the CDR3. This CDR3 is CASRTGGITEAFF. DNA for the CDR3: TGTGCCAGTAGAACAGGGGGCATCACTGAAGCTTTCTTT. Looking up the rest from reference TRBV19 and TRBJ1-1 gives the full variable domain: DGGITQSPKYLFRKEGQNVTLSCEQNLNHDAMYWYRQDPGQGLRLIYYSQIVNDFQKGDIAEGYSVSREKKESFPLTVTSAQKNPTAFYLCASRTGGITEAFFGQGTRLTVV.

This clone was counted only a few times. The V and J genes are TRBV11-2 and TRBJ2-2, with D perhaps TRBD2 (6 bases). The germline V gene has CDR1 SGHAT and CDR2 FQNNGV. CDR3 length equals 15 residues. The V end was cut by 5 bases, the J end by 4 bases, with 14 bases between. The CDR3 loop is CASSLPGLRTGELFF. The CDR3 DNA reads TGTGCCAGCAGCCTGCCGGGACTTCGCACCGGGGAGCTGTTTTTT.

The CDR3 loop reads CASSFGGSEEQYF. For the CDR3, the DNA is TGTGCCAGCAGCTTCGGGGGATCGGAAGAGCAGTACTTC. The chain recombines TRBV11-3 with TRBJ2-7; TRBD2 might be the D (6 bases). Deletions cut 3 bases from V and 7 bases from J, with 13 bases between. The CDR3 has 13 amino acids. The germline CDR1 and CDR2 sequences are SGHNT and YENEEA.

This sequence joins TRBV9 and TRBJ2-5; 11 bases fit TRBD2. With 3 bases clipped from V and 2 bases from J, the junction kept 9 bases outside the gene matches. Germline V CDR1 and CDR2: SGDLS, YYNGEE. There are 17 residues in the CDR3. The DNA of the CDR3 is TGTGCCAGCAGCGCCTCTAGCGGGGGGTCCCTACAAGAGACCCAGTACTTC. Translating gives CASSASSGGSLQETQYF.